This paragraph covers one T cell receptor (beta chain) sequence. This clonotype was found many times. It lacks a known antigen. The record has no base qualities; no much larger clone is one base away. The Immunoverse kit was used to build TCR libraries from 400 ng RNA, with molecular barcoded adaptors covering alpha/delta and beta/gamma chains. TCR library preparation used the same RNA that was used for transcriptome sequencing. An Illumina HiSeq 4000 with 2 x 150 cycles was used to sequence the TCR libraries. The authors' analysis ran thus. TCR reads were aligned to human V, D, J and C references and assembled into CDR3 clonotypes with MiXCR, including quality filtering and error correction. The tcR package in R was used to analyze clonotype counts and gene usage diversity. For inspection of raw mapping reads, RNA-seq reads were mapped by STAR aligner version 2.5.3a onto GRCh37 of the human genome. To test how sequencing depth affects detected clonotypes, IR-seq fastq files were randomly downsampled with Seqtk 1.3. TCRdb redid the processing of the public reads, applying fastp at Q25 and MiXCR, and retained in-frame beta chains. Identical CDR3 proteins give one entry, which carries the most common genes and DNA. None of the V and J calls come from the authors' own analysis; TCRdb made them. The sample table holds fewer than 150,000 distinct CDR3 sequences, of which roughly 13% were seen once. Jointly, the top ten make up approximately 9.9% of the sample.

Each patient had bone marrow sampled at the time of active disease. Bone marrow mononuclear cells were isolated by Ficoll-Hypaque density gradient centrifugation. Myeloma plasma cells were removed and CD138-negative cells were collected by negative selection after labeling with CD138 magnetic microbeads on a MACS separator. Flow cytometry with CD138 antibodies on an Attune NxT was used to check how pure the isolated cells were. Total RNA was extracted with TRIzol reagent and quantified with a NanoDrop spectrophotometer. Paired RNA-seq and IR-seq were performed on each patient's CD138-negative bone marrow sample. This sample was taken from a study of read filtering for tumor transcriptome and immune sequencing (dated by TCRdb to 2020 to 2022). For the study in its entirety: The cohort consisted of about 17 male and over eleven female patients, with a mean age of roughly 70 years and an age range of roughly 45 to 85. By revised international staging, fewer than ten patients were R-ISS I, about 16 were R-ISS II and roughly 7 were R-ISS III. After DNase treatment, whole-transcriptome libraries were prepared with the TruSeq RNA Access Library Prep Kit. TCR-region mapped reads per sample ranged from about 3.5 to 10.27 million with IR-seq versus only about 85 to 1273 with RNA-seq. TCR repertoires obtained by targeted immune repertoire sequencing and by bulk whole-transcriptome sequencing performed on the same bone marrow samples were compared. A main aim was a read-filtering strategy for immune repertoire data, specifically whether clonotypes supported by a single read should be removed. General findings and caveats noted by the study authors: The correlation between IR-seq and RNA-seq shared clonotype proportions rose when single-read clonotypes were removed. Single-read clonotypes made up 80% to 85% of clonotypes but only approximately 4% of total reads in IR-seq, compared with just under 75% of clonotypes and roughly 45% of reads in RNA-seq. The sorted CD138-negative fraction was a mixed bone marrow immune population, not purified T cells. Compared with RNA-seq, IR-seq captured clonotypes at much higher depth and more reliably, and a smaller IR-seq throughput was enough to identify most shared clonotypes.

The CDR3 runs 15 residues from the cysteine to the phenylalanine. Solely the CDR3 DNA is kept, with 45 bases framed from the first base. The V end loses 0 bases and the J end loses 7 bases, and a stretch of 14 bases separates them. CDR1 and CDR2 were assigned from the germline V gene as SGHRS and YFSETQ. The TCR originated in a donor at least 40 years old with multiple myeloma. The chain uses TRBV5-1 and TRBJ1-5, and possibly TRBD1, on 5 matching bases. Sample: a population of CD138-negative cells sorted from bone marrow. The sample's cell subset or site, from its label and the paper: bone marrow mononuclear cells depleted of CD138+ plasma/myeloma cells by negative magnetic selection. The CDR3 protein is CASSLVGREDQPQHF. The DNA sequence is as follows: TGCGCCAGCAGCTTGGTCGGCAGGGAGGACCAGCCCCAGCATTTT.